The 4 T cell receptor beta chains listed next were all sequenced from one sample in a study of PD-1 blockade in classical Hodgkin lymphoma. Documented time point: cycle 4 day 1 (C4D1), after 6 weeks of nivolumab. Following autologous stem cell transplantation, relapse occurred in every patient, and exposure to brentuximab vedotin varied. Only in-frame clones appear in the TCRdb table, and some are missing; sequencing was by immunoSEQ multiplex PCR. Here the sample spans 75,000 to 95,000 clones, more than 80% being singletons. The sample was peripheral blood mononuclear cells (PBMCs), taken before the fourth cycle of nivolumab. These receptors were obtained from a human donor with classical Hodgkin lymphoma.

As for this clone: At one boundary the junction diverges from the germline segment, which might be a read error. This sequence joins TRBV4-3 and TRBJ1-6; D unresolved. The CDR3 extends over 14 amino acids. Germline CDR1 LGHNA, CDR2 YSLEER. CDR3: CASSQAEGSSPLHF. CDR3 nucleotides: TGCGCCAGCAGTCAAGCGGAGGGTAGTTCACCCCTCCACTTT.

The chain joins TRBV11-2 to TRBJ1-3; D remains ambiguous. Germline V gene lookup returns CDR1 SGHAT and CDR2 FQNNGV. V was pared by 3 bases and J by 0 bases, with 9 bases between. CDR3 length: 15 residues. CDR3 region: CASSLLRGSGNTIYF. Here the CDR3 DNA reads TGTGCCAGCAGCTTGCTGCGGGGCTCTGGAAACACCATATATTTT.

The chain is built from TRBV7-2 and TRBJ2-1; TRBD1 might be the D (5 bases). CDR3 length: 13 amino acids. Looked up from germline, CDR1 is SGHTA and CDR2 is FQGNSA. Trimming took off 4 bases at V and 5 bases at J, with 9 bases between the two ends. The CDR3 loop is CASSSTAHNEQFF. CDR3 bases: TGTGCCAGCAGCTCGACAGCCCACAATGAGCAGTTCTTC.

Details on this clone: This CDR3 is also generated by other DNA sequences in the sample. The chain has TRBV10-3 and TRBJ2-7; D is ambiguous. Trimming took off 4 bases at V and 3 bases at J, with 7 bases between the two ends. This CDR3 has 12 residues. Germline CDR1 reads ENHRY; CDR2 reads SYGVKD. This CDR3 is CAISGGDYEQYF. The DNA for the CDR3 is TGTGCCATCAGTGGGGGTGACTACGAGCAGTACTTC.